Below, one T cell receptor (beta chain) is given with its context. TCRdb's table, derived via immunoSEQ multiplex PCR, lists solely in-frame clones and lacks some. The sample shows some 260,000 clones, approximately 86% of them seen only once. These data belong to a study of blood T cell repertoires in COVID-19. The sequence was obtained from a young woman with acute or convalescent COVID-19. Material for sequencing was peripheral blood.

The CDR3 reads CASRKLVVNTEAFF. The DNA of the CDR3 is TGTGCCAGCAGAAAGCTTGTGGTGAACACTGAAGCTTTCTTT. The gene calls are TRBV6-5 and TRBJ1-1; no clear D gene. The CDR3 is made up of 14 amino acids. Germline CDR1 and CDR2: MNHEY and SVGAGI. V was pared by 6 bases and J by 0 bases, with 11 bases between.